This entry describes one TCR beta chain. Trimming cost V 3 bases and J 6 bases, with 23 bases left between them. Germline V gene sequence: CDR1 LGHDT, CDR2 YNNKEL (reference sequence). CDR3 length: 17 amino acids. TCRdb fed the RT-PCR reads into MiXCR, producing one record per CDR3 protein. The table shows fewer than 800,000 distinct CDR3 sequences, with 13% to 15% occurring only once. The sample was memory CD4+ T cells from blood. This receptor was identified in a female donor in good health, serving as a healthy control. The genes are TRBV3-1 and TRBJ1-1; the D gene is possibly TRBD1 (6 bases). CDR3 protein: CASSHNTPGQISSEAFF. The CDR3 region has the DNA TGTGCCAGCAGCCATAATACTCCGGGACAAATTTCGTCTGAAGCTTTCTTT. The full variable domain, in which reference TRBV3-1 and TRBJ1-1 provide the parts outside the CDR3, is DTAVSQTPKYLVTQMGNDKSIKCEQNLGHDTMYWYKQDSKKFLKIMFSYNNKELIINETVPNRFSPKSPDKAHLNLHINSLELGDSAVYFCASSHNTPGQISSEAFFGQGTRLTVV.